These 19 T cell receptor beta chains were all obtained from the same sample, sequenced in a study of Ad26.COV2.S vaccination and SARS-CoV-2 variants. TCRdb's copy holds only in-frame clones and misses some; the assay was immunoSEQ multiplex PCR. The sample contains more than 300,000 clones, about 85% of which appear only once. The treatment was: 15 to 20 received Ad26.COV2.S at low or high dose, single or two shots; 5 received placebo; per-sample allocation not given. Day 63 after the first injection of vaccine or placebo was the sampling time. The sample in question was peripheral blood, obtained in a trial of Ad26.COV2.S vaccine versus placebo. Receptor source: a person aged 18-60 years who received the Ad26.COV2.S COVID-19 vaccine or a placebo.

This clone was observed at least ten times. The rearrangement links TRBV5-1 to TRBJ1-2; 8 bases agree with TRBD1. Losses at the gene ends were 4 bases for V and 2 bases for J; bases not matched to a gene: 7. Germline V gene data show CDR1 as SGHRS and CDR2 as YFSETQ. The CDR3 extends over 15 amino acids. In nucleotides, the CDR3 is TGCGCCAGCAGCGCGTGGACAGGGAAGAACTATGGCTACACCTTC. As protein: CASSAWTGKNYGYTF.

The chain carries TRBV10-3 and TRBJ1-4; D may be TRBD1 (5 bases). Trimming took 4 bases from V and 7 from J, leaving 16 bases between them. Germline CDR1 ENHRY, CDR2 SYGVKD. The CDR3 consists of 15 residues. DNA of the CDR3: TGTGCCATCAGTGGGGGACCATCCGGGTCTGAAAAACTGTTTTTT. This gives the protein CAISGGPSGSEKLFF.

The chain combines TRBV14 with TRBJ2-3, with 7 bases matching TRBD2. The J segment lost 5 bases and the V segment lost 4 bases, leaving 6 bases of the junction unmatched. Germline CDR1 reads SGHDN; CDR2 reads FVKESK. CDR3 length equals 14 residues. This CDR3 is CASSLLGEGDTQYF. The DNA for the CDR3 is TGTGCCAGCAGCCTCCTAGGGGAGGGAGATACGCAGTATTTT.

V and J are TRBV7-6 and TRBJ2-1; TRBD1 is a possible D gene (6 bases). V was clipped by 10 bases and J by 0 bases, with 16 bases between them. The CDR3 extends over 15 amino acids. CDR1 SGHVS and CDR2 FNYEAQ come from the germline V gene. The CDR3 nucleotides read TGTGCCACCGCCCTAACAGGGAGCTCCTACAATGAGCAGTTCTTC. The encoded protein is CATALTGSSYNEQFF.

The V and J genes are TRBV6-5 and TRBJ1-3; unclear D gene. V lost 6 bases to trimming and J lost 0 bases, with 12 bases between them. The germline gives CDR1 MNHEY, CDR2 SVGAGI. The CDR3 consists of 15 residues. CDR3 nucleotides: TGTGCCAGCAGCCCCCTGGCAGTCTCTGGAAACACCATATATTTT. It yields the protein CASSPLAVSGNTIYF.

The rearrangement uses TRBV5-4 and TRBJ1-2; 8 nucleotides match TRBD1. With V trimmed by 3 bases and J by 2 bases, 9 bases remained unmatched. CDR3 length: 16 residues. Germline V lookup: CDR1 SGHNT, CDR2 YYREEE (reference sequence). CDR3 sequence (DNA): TGTGCCAGCAGCTCCGGACCGGGACAGGCAAACTATGGCTACACCTTC. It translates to CASSSGPGQANYGYTF. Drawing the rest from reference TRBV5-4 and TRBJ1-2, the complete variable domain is ETGVTQSPTHLIKTRGQQVTLRCSSQSGHNTVSWYQQALGQGPQFIFQYYREEENGRGNFPPRFSGLQFPNYSSELNVNALELDDSALYLCASSSGPGQANYGYTFGSGTRLTVV.

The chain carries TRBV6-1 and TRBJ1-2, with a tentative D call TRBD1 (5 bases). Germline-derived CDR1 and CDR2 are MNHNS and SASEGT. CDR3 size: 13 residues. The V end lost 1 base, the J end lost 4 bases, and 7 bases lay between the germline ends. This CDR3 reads CASSEEGLYGYTF. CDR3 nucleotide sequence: TGTGCCAGCAGTGAAGAGGGGCTCTATGGCTACACCTTC.

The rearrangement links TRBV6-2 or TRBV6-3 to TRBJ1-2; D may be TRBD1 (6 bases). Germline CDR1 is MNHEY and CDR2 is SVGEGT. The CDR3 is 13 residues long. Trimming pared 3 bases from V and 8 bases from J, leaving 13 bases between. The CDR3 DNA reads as TGTGCCAGCAGTTATCGGGGGGCGTCGGGCTACACCTTC. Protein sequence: CASSYRGASGYTF.

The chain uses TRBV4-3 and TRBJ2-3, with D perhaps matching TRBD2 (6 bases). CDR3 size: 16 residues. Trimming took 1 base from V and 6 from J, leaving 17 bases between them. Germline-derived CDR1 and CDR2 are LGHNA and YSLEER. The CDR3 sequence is CASSQVRRQGGDTQYF. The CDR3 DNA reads TGCGCCAGCAGCCAAGTAAGGAGGCAGGGAGGCGATACGCAGTATTTT.

In DNA, the CDR3 is TGTGCCAGCAGCGCGGACGCATATACGCAGTATTTT. This gives the protein CASSADAYTQYF. This chain joins TRBV9 and TRBJ2-3; D gene uncertain. This CDR3 region has 12 residues. The V and J ends lost 3 bases and 7 bases respectively, with 9 bases between them. Germline CDR1 SGDLS, CDR2 YYNGEE.

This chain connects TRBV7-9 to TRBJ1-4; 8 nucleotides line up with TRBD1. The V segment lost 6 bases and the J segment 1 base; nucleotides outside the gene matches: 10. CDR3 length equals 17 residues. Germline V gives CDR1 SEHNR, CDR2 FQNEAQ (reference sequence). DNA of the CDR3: TGTGCCAGCAGGGGGGACAGGACGACTGAAACTAATGAAAAACTGTTTTTT. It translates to CASRGDRTTETNEKLFF.

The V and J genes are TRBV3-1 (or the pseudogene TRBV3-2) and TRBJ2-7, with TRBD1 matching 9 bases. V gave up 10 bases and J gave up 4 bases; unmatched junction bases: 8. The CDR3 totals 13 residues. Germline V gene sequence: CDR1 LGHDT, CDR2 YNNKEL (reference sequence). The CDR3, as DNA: TGTGCCACAACTCCGGGACAGGGTTACGAGCAGTACTTC. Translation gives CATTPGQGYEQYF.

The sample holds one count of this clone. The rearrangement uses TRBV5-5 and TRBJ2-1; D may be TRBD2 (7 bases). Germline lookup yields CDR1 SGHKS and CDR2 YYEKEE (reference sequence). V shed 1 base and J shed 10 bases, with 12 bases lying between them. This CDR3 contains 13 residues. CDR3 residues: CASSLLAGAEQFF. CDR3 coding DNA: TGTGCCAGCAGCTTGCTGGCGGGGGCAGAGCAGTTCTTC.

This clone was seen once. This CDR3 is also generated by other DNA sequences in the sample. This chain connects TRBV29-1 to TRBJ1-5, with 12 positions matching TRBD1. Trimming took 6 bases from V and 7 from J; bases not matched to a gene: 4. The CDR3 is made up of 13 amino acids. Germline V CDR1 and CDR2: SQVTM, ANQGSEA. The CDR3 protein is CSVGQGAGQPQHF. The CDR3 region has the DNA TGCAGCGTGGGACAGGGGGCAGGACAGCCCCAGCATTTT.

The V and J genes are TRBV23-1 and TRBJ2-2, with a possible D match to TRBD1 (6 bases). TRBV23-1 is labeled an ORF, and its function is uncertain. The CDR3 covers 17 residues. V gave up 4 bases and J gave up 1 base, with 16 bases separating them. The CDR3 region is CASSPTGQGRNTGELFF. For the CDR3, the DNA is TGCGCCAGCAGTCCAACAGGGCAGGGGAGGAACACCGGGGAGCTGTTTTTT.

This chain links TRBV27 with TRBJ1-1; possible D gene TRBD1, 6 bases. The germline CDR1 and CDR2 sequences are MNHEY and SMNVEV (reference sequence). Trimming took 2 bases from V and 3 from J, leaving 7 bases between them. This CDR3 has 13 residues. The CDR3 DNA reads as TGTGCCAGCAGTTTACCAGGGGACACTGAAGCTTTCTTT. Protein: CASSLPGDTEAFF.

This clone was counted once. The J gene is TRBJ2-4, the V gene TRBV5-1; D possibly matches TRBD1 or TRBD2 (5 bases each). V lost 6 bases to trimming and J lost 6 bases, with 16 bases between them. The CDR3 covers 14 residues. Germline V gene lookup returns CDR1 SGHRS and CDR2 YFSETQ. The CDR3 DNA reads TGCGCCAGCACCTCCGAAGAGGGGCGAAACATTCAGTACTTC. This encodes CASTSEEGRNIQYF. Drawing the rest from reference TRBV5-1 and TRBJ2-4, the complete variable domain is KAGVTQTPRYLIKTRGQQVTLSCSPISGHRSVSWYQQTPGQGLQFLFEYFSETQRNKGNFPGRFSGRQFSNSRSEMNVSTLELGDSALYLCASTSEEGRNIQYFGAGTRLSVL.

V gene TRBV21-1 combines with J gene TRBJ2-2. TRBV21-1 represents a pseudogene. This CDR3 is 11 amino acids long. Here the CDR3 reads CASRVAGELFF. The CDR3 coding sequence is TGTGCCAGCAGGGTGGCCGGGGAGCTGTTTTTT.

CDR3 region: CASSDGGAGNEKLFF. The CDR3 DNA sequence: TGTGCCAGTAGTGACGGGGGCGCCGGTAATGAAAAACTGTTTTTT. The V call is TRBV19, the J call TRBJ1-4; perhaps TRBD1 as D (6 bases). Looked up from germline, CDR1 is LNHDA and CDR2 is SQIVND (reference sequence). This CDR3 has 15 residues. Deletions cut 5 bases from V and 4 bases from J, with 14 bases between.